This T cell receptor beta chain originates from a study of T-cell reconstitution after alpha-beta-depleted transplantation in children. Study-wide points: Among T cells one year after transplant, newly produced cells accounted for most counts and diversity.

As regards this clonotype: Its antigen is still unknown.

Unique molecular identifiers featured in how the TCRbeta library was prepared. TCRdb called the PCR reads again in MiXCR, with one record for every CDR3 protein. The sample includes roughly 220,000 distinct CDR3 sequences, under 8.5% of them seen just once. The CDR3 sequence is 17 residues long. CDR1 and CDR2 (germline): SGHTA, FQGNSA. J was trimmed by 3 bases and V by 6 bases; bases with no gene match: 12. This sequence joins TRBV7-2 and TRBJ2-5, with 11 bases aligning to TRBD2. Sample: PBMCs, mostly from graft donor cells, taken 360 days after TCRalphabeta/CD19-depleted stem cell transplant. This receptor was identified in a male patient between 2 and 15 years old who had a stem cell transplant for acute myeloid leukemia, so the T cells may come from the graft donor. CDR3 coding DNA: TGTGCCAGCAGAGATTATCGACTAGCGGGGACGGAAGAGACCCAGTACTTC. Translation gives CASRDYRLAGTEETQYF. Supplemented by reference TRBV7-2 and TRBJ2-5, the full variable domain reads GAGVSQSPSNKVTEKGKDVELRCDPISGHTALYWYRQSLGQGLEFLIYFQGNSAPDKSGLPSDRFSAERTGGSVSTLTIQRTQQEDSAVYLCASRDYRLAGTEETQYFGPGTRLLVL.